This TCR beta chain was observed in a study of identical twins. TCRdb redid the calling of the 5' RACE reads with MiXCR, one entry per CDR3 protein. The table has 700,000 or so distinct CDR3 sequences, 8.5% to 9% seen once. This clonotype was counted ten times or more. Trimming removed 4 bases at V and 0 bases at J, with 16 bases between. The CDR3 contains 17 residues. These same records also appear under a second study, on yellow fever vaccine responses in identical twins.

This chain joins TRBV12-3 or TRBV12-4 and TRBJ2-1, with a possible D match to TRBD1 (6 bases). The origin of this receptor is a woman younger than 35 in good health. Material: PBMCs. CDR3 sequence: CASSSRGGFGSYNEQFF. The CDR3 coding sequence is TGTGCCAGCAGTTCCAGGGGTGGGTTTGGCTCCTACAATGAGCAGTTCTTC.